This entry concerns a single T cell receptor (beta chain). Its specificity is unknown. Among the donors, all were healthy bone marrow donors. This sample is drawn from a study of cytomegalovirus exposure and HLA in healthy donors. Study-level findings and limits: Most subjects had HLA-A and HLA-B alleles reportedly predicted accurately by TCR beta sequences. Reportedly, a later analysis found an Asian-associated ancestry cluster had fewer N-insertions than the approximately 670-donor mean. A later analysis found most CMV-associated TCR beta chains apparently HLA-restricted.

The study ran its PCR with 60 Vbeta and 13 Jbeta primers. Here immunoSEQ multiplex PCR was the method, and the copy in TCRdb shows in-frame clones only, minus some. The repertoire consists of roughly 160,000 clones, with around 78% occurring once and the leading ten covering 3% to 3.5%. The germline CDR1 and CDR2 sequences are MDHEN and SYDVKM. The ends lost 2 bases at V and 3 bases at J; junction bases unmatched: 2. The CDR3 loop spans 14 amino acids. The sequence came from a woman in her fifties or sixties in good health and CMV-seropositive. J is TRBJ2-7 and V is TRBV28, with 9 bases that match TRBD1. The sequenced sample consisted of PBMCs. The CDR3: CASSLGTGNYEQYF. The CDR3 region has the DNA TGTGCCAGCAGTTTAGGGACAGGGAACTACGAGCAGTACTTC. Full variable domain (remainder filled in from reference TRBV28 and TRBJ2-7): DVKVTQSSRYLVKRTGEKVFLECVQDMDHENMFWYRQDPGLGLRLIYFSYDVKMKEKGDIPEGYSVSREKKERFSLILESASTNQTSMYLCASSLGTGNYEQYFGPGTRLTVT.